This entry concerns a single T cell receptor beta chain. Assay used: immunoSEQ multiplex PCR; TCRdb lists only in-frame clones, some missing. There are 350,000 or so clones in the sample; about 87% occur only once, and roughly 1.7% lies in the top ten. The sample comes from a study of blood T cell repertoires in COVID-19. Study information: Acute and convalescent COVID-19 specimens originated in the United States, Italy and Spain.

Germline values: CDR1 LNHNV, CDR2 YYDKDF (reference sequence). V lost 1 base, J lost 1 base, and 8 bases lay in between. The CDR3 covers 15 residues. The chain couples TRBV15 to TRBJ1-5; D remains unclear. The source material was peripheral blood. This TCR was recovered from a woman in her 30s with COVID-19, enrolled during active disease. The CDR3 DNA reads as TGTGCCACCAGCAGAGGACTAGAAAGCAATCAGCCCCAGCATTTT. The encoded protein is CATSRGLESNQPQHF.